This TCR beta chain derives from a study of spatial heterogeneity in lung cancer. Study-wide context: As counted in raw reads, each unique TCR and UMI combination appeared more than ten times on average. Overall study results and limits: TCRs found ubiquitously expanded in tumor appeared in blood more at resection than at follow-up.

Every individual TCR cDNA molecule carried its own unique molecular identifier, which allowed correction of PCR and sequencing errors. TCRdb analysed the 5' RACE reads with MiXCR anew, one entry per CDR3 protein. The data hold about 85,000 distinct CDR3 sequences, with under 25% observed a single time. Stated time point: sample taken at primary tumor resection. Whole RNA came from tumor, nontumor lung or frozen PBMC and was sequenced without being sorted. Samples were obtained from some 72 donors, all untreated early-stage non-small cell lung cancer patients. Comments on this clonotype: The target antigen is unknown.

Germline assignment: CDR1 LNHDA and CDR2 SQIVND (reference sequence). The V gene lost 3 bases and the J gene lost 2 bases, with 9 bases spanning the gap. This CDR3 is 14 amino acids long. The origin of this receptor is a male donor with early-stage non-small cell lung cancer. The sample in question was PBMCs, obtained at surgery. The V and J genes are TRBV19 and TRBJ2-3; D may be TRBD1 (6 bases). The CDR3 is CASSMGDNTDTQYF. The DNA of the CDR3 is TGTGCCAGTAGTATGGGGGACAACACAGATACGCAGTATTTT.